A single sample is the source of the 10 T cell receptor beta chains below, sequenced in a study of control samples from healthy donors and cancer patients (dated by TCRdb to 2020 to 2021). Libraries came from the immunoSEQ multiplex PCR assay. This is the immuneACCESS table as TCRdb keeps it, with only in-frame sequences that have V and J called. A part of the clones is gone; compared with another copy, unresolved V genes explain less than half, and the rest is unexplained. The sample table contains 100,000 to 150,000 clones; only one count was recorded for more than 85% of them. About 1.5% of the sample belongs to the ten largest clones. Source material: PBMCs. The origin of the receptors is a man in his fifties with head and neck cancer.

The chain uses TRBV4-1 and TRBJ1-2, with no clear D. This CDR3 comprises 17 residues. Germline CDR1 and CDR2: MGHRA and YSYEKL. V dropped 0 bases and J dropped 0 bases, with 14 bases sitting between them. The CDR3 sequence: CASSQDQRRVTNYGYTF. The CDR3 nucleotides read TGCGCCAGCAGCCAAGATCAAAGGAGGGTCACTAACTATGGCTACACCTTC.

This clone has a single count. This sequence joins TRBV5-4 and TRBJ1-4; 8 bases map to TRBD1. The CDR3 has 14 amino acids. Germline trimming cut 5 bases from V and 5 bases from J; bases unmatched to any gene: 5. Germline V gene sequence: CDR1 SGHNT, CDR2 YYREEE (reference sequence). Here the CDR3 reads CASRKTGENEKLFF. CDR3 bases: TGTGCCAGCAGAAAGACAGGGGAAAATGAAAAACTGTTTTTT.

This clone was seen more than once but under ten times. The chain joins TRBV5-4 to TRBJ2-1, with TRBD2 identical over 9 bases. Germline assignment: CDR1 SGHNT and CDR2 YYREEE (reference sequence). Trimming at V came to 0 bases and at J to 9 bases, leaving 7 bases not matched to a gene. The CDR3 consists of 15 residues. The chain's CDR3 is CASSLVGGGAGEQFF. Written as DNA, the CDR3 is TGTGCCAGCAGCTTGGTTGGCGGGGGGGCCGGTGAGCAGTTCTTC.

This sequence joins TRBV4-2 and TRBJ2-1; 9 bases fit TRBD2. Germline trimming cut 4 bases from V and 8 bases from J; bases unmatched to any gene: 9. Germline CDR1 and CDR2: LGHNA and YNFKEQ. The CDR3 has 15 residues. The CDR3 region is CASSPYAGGQDEQFF. In DNA, the CDR3 is TGTGCCAGCAGCCCCTACGCGGGGGGGCAGGATGAGCAGTTCTTC.

In the case of this clone: Other DNA sequences in the same sample also yield this CDR3. The DNA of the CDR3 is TGTGCCAGCAGCTATTTAGCCACCGGGGAGCTGTTTTTT. Encoded protein: CASSYLATGELFF. The J gene is TRBJ2-2, the V gene TRBV7-3; D gene ambiguous. The CDR3 is 13 amino acids. Trimming took off 4 bases at V and 4 bases at J, with 7 bases between the two ends. The germline V gene has CDR1 SGHTA and CDR2 FQGTGA.

In regard to this clone: The junction departs from the called germline gene at one end, perhaps through a read error. J is TRBJ1-2 and V is TRBV6-1; weak D call: TRBD1 (5 bases). CDR3 length equals 14 residues. From germline, CDR1 is MNHNS and CDR2 SASEGT. The CDR3 loop reads CASSERRGTGGYAF. CDR3 sequence (DNA): TGTGCCAGCAGTGAAAGGAGGGGCACGGGAGGCTACGCCTTC.

As DNA, the CDR3 is TGTGCCAGCAGTTCGGGGGCAGATACGCAGTATTTT. It encodes CASSSGADTQYF. This chain joins TRBV3-1 (or the pseudogene TRBV3-2) and TRBJ2-3, with TRBD2 as a possible D gene (6 bases). V was trimmed by 6 bases and J by 4 bases, leaving 8 bases between them. The CDR3 contains 12 residues. Germline CDR1 LGHDT, CDR2 YNNKEL (reference sequence).

V is TRBV19 and J is TRBJ1-5; D is possibly TRBD1 (5 bases). Germline CDR1 is LNHDA and CDR2 is SQIVND (reference sequence). The CDR3 length is 13 residues. Trimming removed 6 bases at V and 7 bases at J, with 13 bases between. CDR3 protein: CASRGSRGQPQHF. In DNA form, the CDR3 reads TGTGCCAGTAGGGGTAGTAGGGGCCAGCCCCAGCATTTT.

The chain couples TRBV7-2 to TRBJ2-4; a weak D match, TRBD1 (7 bases). CDR1 and CDR2 (germline): SGHTA, FQGNSA. This CDR3 spans 13 amino acids. V was cut by 2 bases and J by 15 bases, with 17 bases left in between. In DNA form, the CDR3 reads TGTGCCAGCAGCTTAAAAGGGGGAGGACAGGCGTACTTC. It codes for CASSLKGGGQAYF.

There are many counts of this clone. The rearrangement links TRBV11-3 to TRBJ1-6, with D perhaps TRBD1 (5 bases). The length of the CDR3 is 14 residues. The ends were cut back, 5 bases at V and 5 bases at J, with 10 bases in the middle. Looked up from germline, CDR1 is SGHNT and CDR2 is YENEEA. CDR3 sequence reads: CASSVRGNNSPLHF. CDR3 coding DNA: TGTGCCAGCAGCGTTCGGGGCAATAATTCACCCCTCCACTTT.